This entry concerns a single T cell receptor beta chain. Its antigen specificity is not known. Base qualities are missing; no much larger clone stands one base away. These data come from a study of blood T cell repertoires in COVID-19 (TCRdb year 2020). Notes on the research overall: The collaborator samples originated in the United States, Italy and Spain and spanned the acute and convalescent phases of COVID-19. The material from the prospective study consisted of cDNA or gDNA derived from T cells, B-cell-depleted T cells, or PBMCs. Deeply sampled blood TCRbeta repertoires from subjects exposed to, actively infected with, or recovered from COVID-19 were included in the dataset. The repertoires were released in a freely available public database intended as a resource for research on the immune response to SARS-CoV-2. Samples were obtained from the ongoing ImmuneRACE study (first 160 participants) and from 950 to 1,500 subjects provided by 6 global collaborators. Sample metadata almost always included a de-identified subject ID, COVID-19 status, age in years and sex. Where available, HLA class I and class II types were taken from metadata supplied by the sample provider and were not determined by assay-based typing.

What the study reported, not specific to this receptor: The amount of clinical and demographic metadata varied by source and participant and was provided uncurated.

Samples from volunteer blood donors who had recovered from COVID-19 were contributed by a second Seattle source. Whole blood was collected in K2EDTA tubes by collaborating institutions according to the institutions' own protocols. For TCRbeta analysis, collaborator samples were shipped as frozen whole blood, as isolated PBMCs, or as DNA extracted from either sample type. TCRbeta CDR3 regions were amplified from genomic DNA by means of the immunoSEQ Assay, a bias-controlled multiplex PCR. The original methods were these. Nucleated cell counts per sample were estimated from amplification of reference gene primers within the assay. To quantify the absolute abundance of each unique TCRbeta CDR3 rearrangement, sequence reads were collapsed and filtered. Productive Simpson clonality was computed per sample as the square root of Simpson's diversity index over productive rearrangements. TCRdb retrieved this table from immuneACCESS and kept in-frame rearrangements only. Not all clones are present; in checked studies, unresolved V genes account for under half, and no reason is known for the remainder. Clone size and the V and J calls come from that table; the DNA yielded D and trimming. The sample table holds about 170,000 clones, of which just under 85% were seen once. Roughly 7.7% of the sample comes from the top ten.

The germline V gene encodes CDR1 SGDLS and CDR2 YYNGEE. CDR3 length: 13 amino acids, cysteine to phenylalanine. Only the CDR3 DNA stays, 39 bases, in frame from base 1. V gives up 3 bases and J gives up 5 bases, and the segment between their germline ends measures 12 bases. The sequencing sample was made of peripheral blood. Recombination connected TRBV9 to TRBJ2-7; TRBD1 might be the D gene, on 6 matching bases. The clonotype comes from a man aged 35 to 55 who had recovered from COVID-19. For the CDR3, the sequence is CASSGTGSDEQYF. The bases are TGTGCCAGCAGCGGAACAGGGAGCGACGAGCAGTACTTC.